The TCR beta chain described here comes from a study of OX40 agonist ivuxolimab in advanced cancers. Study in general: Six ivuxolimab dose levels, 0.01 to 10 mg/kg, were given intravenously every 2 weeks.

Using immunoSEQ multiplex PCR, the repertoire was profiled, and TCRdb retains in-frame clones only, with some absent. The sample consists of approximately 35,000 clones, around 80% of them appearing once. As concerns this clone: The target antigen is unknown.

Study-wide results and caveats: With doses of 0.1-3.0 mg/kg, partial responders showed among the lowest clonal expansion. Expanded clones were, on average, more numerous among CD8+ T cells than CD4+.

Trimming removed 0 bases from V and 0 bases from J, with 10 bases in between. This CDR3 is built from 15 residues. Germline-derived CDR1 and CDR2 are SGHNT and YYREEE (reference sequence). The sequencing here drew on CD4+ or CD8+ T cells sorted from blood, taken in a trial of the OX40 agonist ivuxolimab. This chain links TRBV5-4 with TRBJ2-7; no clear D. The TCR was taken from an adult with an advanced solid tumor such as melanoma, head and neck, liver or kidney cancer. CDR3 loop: CASSLGGWGSYEQYF. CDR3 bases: TGTGCCAGCAGCTTGGGGGGATGGGGCTCCTACGAGCAGTACTTC.